These 21 T cell receptor beta chains came from one sample sequenced in a study of blood T cell repertoires in COVID-19. Assay: immunoSEQ multiplex PCR; the TCRdb copy retains only in-frame clones and omits some. Of approximately 260,000 clones listed, about 90% were seen once; the top ten hold approximately 2%. What was sequenced was PBMCs or T cells enriched from blood (not recorded which). These receptors were obtained from a woman aged 55 to 70 who had recovered from COVID-19.

This chain connects TRBV19 to TRBJ1-2; a weak D match, TRBD1 (6 bases). The CDR3 consists of 14 residues. Germline CDR1 LNHDA, CDR2 SQIVND (reference sequence). The CDR3 region has the DNA TGTGCGAGCGCCCACAGGGACTATAACTATGGCTACACCTTC. As protein: CASAHRDYNYGYTF. Together with reference TRBV19 and TRBJ1-2, the CDR3 gives the full variable domain: DGGITQSPKYLFRKEGQNVTLSCEQNLNHDAMYWYRQDPGQGLRLIYYSQIVNDFQKGDIAEGYSVSREKKESFPLTVTSAQKNPTAFYLCASAHRDYNYGYTFGSGTRLTVV.

The J gene is TRBJ1-3, the V gene TRBV9; no clear D gene. V lost 3 bases and J lost 7, with 20 bases in between. Germline loops: CDR1 SGDLS, CDR2 YYNGEE. The CDR3 is 16 amino acids. CDR3 DNA: TGTGCCAGCAGCGCGACCCCAGTCGGGGATCGGAACACCATATATTTT. Encoded protein: CASSATPVGDRNTIYF.

This chain links TRBV5-1 with TRBJ1-2, with 9 bases fitting TRBD1. The CDR3 is 15 residues long. Germline V gene lookup returns CDR1 SGHRS and CDR2 YFSETQ. The ends lost 4 bases at V and 4 bases at J; junction bases unmatched: 8. The DNA of the CDR3 is TGCGCCAGCAGCCCCGGGACAGGGACCCTCTATGGCTACACCTTC. Amino acids: CASSPGTGTLYGYTF.

This chain connects TRBV6-5 to TRBJ2-5; 10 positions match TRBD1. Trimming removed 5 bases from V and 5 bases from J; junction bases left unmatched: 8. There are 15 residues in the CDR3. The germline V gene has CDR1 MNHEY and CDR2 SVGAGI. The CDR3: CASSTRDRGRETQYF. The CDR3 DNA reads TGTGCCAGCAGTACCCGGGACAGGGGACGGGAGACCCAGTACTTC.

The chain carries TRBV28 and TRBJ2-7; a weak D match, TRBD1 (6 bases). V dropped 6 bases and J dropped 0 bases, with 9 bases sitting between them. In germline, CDR1 is MDHEN, CDR2 SYDVKM. The CDR3 is 13 residues long. CDR3 in amino acids: CASRDSFSYEQYF. In DNA form, the CDR3 reads TGTGCCAGCAGGGACAGTTTCTCCTACGAGCAGTACTTC.

CDR3 sequence (DNA): TGCGCCAGCAGCCCCCGTCGGGGGTTGGGCACTGAAGCTTTCTTT. Its translation is CASSPRRGLGTEAFF. The genes are TRBV5-1 and TRBJ1-1; a possible D gene is TRBD1 (5 bases). Germline V gene data show CDR1 as SGHRS and CDR2 as YFSETQ. This CDR3 region has 15 residues. V was clipped by 4 bases and J by 4 bases, with 17 bases between them.

The chain couples TRBV4-2 to TRBJ1-5; D unresolved. Between the trimmed V and J ends, which lost 4 bases and 4 bases, there was a span of 14 bases. Looked up from germline, CDR1 is LGHNA and CDR2 is YNFKEQ. The CDR3 is made up of 15 amino acids. CDR3 nucleotides: TGTGCCAGCAGCCCGCGGAGTGACGTAAATCAGCCCCAGCATTTT. Protein: CASSPRSDVNQPQHF.

This chain joins TRBV5-1 and TRBJ2-1; 7 bases match TRBD2. Losses at the gene ends were 1 base for V and 5 bases for J; bases not matched to a gene: 3. Germline CDR1 is SGHRS and CDR2 is YFSETQ. The CDR3 sequence is 14 residues long. The CDR3 here is CASSLSGTNNEQFF. The DNA of the CDR3 is TGCGCCAGCAGCTTGAGCGGGACTAACAATGAGCAGTTCTTC. The full variable domain, with the rest looked up from reference TRBV5-1 and TRBJ2-1, is KAGVTQTPRYLIKTRGQQVTLSCSPISGHRSVSWYQQTPGQGLQFLFEYFSETQRNKGNFPGRFSGRQFSNSRSEMNVSTLELGDSALYLCASSLSGTNNEQFFGPGTRLTVL.

For this clone: At one end the junction does not follow the germline gene, possibly because of a read error. The chain carries TRBV27 and TRBJ2-2; 10 bases match TRBD2. This CDR3 contains 17 residues. The germline CDR1 and CDR2 sequences are MNHEY and SMNVEV (reference sequence). CDR3 sequence (DNA): TGTGCGAGCAGGCGGGCTAGCGGGGGTGGGGGGACCGGGGAGCTGTTTTTT. Protein sequence: CASRRASGGGGTGELFF.

V is TRBV24-1 and J is TRBJ1-2, with D unclear. The germline V gene encodes CDR1 KGHDR and CDR2 SFDVKD. The V and J ends lost 2 bases and 3 bases respectively, with 6 bases between them. The CDR3 spans 13 residues. CDR3 sequence (DNA): TGTGCCACCAGTGATTCTGAGTACTATGGCTACACCTTC. Translation gives CATSDSEYYGYTF.

The chain has TRBV18 and TRBJ1-1, with unresolved D. The germline V and J ends were trimmed by 7 bases and 2 bases, with 11 bases remaining between them. The germline V gene encodes CDR1 KGHSH and CDR2 LQKENI. The CDR3 runs to 13 residues. CDR3 nucleotide sequence: TGTGCCAGCTTAAGAGGGCCCAACACTGAAGCTTTCTTT. Its protein product is CASLRGPNTEAFF.

The V and J genes are TRBV5-1 and TRBJ2-7; 7 bases agree with TRBD1. The germline V gene has CDR1 SGHRS and CDR2 YFSETQ. Unmatched junction bases numbered 3, after V lost 4 bases and J lost 2 bases. The CDR3 sequence is 13 residues long. CDR3 in amino acids: CASSRDRPYEQYF. For the CDR3, the DNA is TGCGCCAGCAGCCGGGACAGACCCTACGAGCAGTACTTC. The entire variable domain, with the rest obtained from reference TRBV5-1 and TRBJ2-7, is as follows: KAGVTQTPRYLIKTRGQQVTLSCSPISGHRSVSWYQQTPGQGLQFLFEYFSETQRNKGNFPGRFSGRQFSNSRSEMNVSTLELGDSALYLCASSRDRPYEQYFGPGTRLTVT.

The V gene is TRBV28, the J gene TRBJ1-6, with a weak D call TRBD1 (6 bases). Per the germline V gene, CDR1 is MDHEN and CDR2 is SYDVKM. V lost 9 bases to trimming and J lost 7 bases, with 19 bases between them. This CDR3 is 15 amino acids long. As DNA, the CDR3 is TGTGCCAGTCACAAAGGGGGGGGTGGGAATTCACCCCTCCACTTT. Amino acid sequence: CASHKGGGGNSPLHF.

V gene TRBV30 combines with J gene TRBJ2-5; possibly TRBD1 for D (6 bases). V was clipped by 5 bases and J by 2 bases, with 12 bases between them. Germline CDR1 GTSNPN, CDR2 SVGIG (reference sequence). CDR3 length equals 13 residues. CDR3 residues: CAWGTGSQETQYF. The CDR3 DNA is TGTGCCTGGGGCACAGGGTCTCAAGAGACCCAGTACTTC.

The chain recombines TRBV5-4 with TRBJ2-1; TRBD2 aligns across 12 bases. Looked up from germline, CDR1 is SGHNT and CDR2 is YYREEE (reference sequence). Trimming cost V 3 bases and J 7 bases; bases outside gene matches: 5. This CDR3 region has 15 residues. CDR3 residues: CASSSGTSGLNEQFF. The CDR3 region has the DNA TGTGCCAGCAGCTCCGGGACTAGCGGGTTAAATGAGCAGTTCTTC.

This clone is a singleton in its sample. This chain uses TRBV5-1 with TRBJ1-2, with no clear D. The CDR3 spans 16 residues. Germline CDR1 SGHRS, CDR2 YFSETQ. V lost 2 bases to trimming and J lost 4 bases, with 18 bases between them. The DNA for the CDR3 is TGCGCCAGCAGCTTATACTCAGGAGGTAGCCTCTATGGCTACACCTTC. It translates to CASSLYSGGSLYGYTF.

The chain combines TRBV19 with TRBJ2-2; weak D call: TRBD1 (5 bases). Looked up from germline, CDR1 is LNHDA and CDR2 is SQIVND (reference sequence). The CDR3 totals 14 residues. V lost 6 bases to trimming and J lost 1 base, with 9 bases between them. CDR3 sequence (DNA): TGTGCCAGTAGGGGGCAGGGGAACACCGGGGAGCTGTTTTTT. This encodes CASRGQGNTGELFF.

This rearrangement joins TRBV5-1 to TRBJ2-7, with D unclear. Trimming cost V 1 base and J 4 bases, with 12 bases left between them. Germline assignment: CDR1 SGHRS and CDR2 YFSETQ. This CDR3 region has 14 residues. CDR3 loop: CASSLSGPEYEQYF. The CDR3 DNA reads as TGCGCCAGCAGCTTGAGTGGTCCTGAGTACGAGCAGTACTTC.

The rearrangement links TRBV15 to TRBJ1-5; the D is unclear. Trimming cost V 0 bases and J 1 base, with 13 bases left between them. Per the germline V gene, CDR1 is LNHNV and CDR2 is YYDKDF (reference sequence). This CDR3 is 17 amino acids long. The CDR3 protein is CATSRDRGVGSNQPQHF. The DNA of the CDR3 is TGTGCCACCAGCAGAGATCGGGGAGTGGGAAGCAATCAGCCCCAGCATTTT.

The rearrangement links TRBV28 to TRBJ2-7; D is possibly TRBD1 (5 bases). Between the trimmed V and J ends, which lost 5 bases and 4 bases, there was a span of 15 bases. CDR1 is MDHEN and CDR2 is SYDVKM in the germline V gene. This CDR3 comprises 14 residues. The CDR3 protein is CASSLRPQVYEQYF. CDR3 bases: TGTGCCAGCAGTCTCCGACCACAGGTTTACGAGCAGTACTTC.

This clone was counted a single time. The V call is TRBV3-1 (or the pseudogene TRBV3-2), the J call TRBJ2-1, with 8 bases lining up with TRBD2. The length of the CDR3 is 16 residues. V lost 5 bases and J lost 3; bases outside the gene matches: 9. Germline loops: CDR1 LGHDT, CDR2 YNNKEL (reference sequence). This CDR3 reads CASSFVAGSSYNEQFF. The CDR3 DNA sequence: TGTGCCAGCAGCTTCGTAGCGGGGTCGAGCTACAATGAGCAGTTCTTC.